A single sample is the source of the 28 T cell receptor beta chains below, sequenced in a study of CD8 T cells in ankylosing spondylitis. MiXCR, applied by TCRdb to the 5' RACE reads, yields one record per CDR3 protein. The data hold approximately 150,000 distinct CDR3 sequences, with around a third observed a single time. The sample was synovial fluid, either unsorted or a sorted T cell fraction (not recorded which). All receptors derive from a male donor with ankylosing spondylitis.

CDR3 sequence (DNA): TGCGCCAGCAGCTTGACCGACAGGGTGACGAACACTGAAGCTTTCTTT. It specifies CASSLTDRVTNTEAFF. The chain couples TRBV5-1 to TRBJ1-1; 7 nucleotides agree with TRBD1. The CDR3 covers 16 residues. Per the germline V gene, CDR1 is SGHRS and CDR2 is YFSETQ. V trimming: 1 base; J trimming: 1 base; junction bases outside the gene matches: 7.

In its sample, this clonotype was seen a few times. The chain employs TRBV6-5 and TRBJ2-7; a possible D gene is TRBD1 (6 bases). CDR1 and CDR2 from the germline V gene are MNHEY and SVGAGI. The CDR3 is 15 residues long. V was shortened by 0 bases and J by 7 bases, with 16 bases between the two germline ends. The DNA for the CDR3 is TGTGCCAGCAGTTACTCAGGGACACGGGCGAAGGAGCAGTACTTC. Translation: CASSYSGTRAKEQYF.

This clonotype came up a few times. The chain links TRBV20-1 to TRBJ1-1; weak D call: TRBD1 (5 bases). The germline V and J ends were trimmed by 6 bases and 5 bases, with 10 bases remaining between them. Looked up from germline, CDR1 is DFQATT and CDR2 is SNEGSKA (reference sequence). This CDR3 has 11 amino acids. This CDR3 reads CSAPGQTEAFF. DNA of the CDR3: TGCAGTGCCCCGGGGCAAACTGAAGCTTTCTTT.

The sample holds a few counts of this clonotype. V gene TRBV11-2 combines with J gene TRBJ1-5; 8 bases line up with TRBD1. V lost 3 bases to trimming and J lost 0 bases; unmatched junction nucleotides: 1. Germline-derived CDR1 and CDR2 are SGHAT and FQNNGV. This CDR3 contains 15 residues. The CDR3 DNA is TGTGCCAGCAGCTTCGGACAGGGTAGCAATCAGCCCCAGCATTTT. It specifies CASSFGQGSNQPQHF.

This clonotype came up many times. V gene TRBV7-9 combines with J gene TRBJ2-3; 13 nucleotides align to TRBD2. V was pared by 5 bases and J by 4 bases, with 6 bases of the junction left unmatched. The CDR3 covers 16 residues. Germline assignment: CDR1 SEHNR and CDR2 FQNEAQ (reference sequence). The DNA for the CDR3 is TGTGCCAGCAGCGCCGGACTAGCGGGAGAGTCAGATACGCAGTATTTT. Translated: CASSAGLAGESDTQYF.

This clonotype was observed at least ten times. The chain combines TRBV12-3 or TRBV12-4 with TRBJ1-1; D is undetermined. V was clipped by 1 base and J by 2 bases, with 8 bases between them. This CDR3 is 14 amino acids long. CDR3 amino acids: CASSLEVPNTEAFF. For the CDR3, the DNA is TGTGCCAGCAGTTTAGAGGTCCCAAACACTGAAGCTTTCTTT.

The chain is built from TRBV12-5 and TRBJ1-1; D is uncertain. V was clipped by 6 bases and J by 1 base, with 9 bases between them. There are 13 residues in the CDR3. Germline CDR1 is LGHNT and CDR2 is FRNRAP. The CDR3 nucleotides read TGTGCTAGTGGCCACGACACGAACACTGAAGCTTTCTTT. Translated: CASGHDTNTEAFF.

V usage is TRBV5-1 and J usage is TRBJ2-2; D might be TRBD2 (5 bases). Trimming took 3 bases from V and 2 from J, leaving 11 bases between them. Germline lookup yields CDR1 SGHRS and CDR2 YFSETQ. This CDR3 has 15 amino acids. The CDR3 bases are TGCGCCAGCAGCTCGACTAAACTAAACACCGGGGAGCTGTTTTTT. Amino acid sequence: CASSSTKLNTGELFF.

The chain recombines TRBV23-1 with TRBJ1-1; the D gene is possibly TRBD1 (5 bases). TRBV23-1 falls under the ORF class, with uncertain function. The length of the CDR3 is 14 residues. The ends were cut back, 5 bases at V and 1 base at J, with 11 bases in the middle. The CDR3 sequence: CASSSGIPNTEAFF. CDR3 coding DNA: TGCGCCAGCAGTTCAGGGATCCCGAACACTGAAGCTTTCTTT.

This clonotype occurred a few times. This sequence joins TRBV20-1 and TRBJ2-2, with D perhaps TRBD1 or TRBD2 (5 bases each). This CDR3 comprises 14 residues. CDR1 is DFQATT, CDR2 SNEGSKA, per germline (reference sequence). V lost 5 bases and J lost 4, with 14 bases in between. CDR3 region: CSAVGPKATGELFF. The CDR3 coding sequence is TGCAGTGCTGTGGGACCAAAGGCCACCGGGGAGCTGTTTTTT.

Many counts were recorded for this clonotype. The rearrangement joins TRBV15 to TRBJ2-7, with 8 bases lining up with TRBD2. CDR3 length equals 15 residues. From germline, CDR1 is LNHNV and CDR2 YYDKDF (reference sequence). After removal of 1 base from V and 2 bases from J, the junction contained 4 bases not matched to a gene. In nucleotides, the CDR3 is TGTGCCACCAGCAGAGTAGCGGGGAAAACCTACGAGCAGTACTTC. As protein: CATSRVAGKTYEQYF.

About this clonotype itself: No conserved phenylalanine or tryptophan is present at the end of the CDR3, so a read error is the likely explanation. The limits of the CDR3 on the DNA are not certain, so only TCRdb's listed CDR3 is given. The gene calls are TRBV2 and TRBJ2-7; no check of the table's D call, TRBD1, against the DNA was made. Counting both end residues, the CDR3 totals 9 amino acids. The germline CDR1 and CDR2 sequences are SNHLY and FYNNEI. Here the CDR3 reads CASSEEGQL.

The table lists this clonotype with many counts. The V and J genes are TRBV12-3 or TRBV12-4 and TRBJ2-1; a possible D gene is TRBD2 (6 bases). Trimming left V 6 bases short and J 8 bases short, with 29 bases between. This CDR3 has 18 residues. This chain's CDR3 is CASSNASPGGGFTHEQFF. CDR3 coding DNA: TGTGCCAGCAGCAACGCTTCCCCCGGGGGAGGTTTCACCCATGAGCAGTTCTTC.

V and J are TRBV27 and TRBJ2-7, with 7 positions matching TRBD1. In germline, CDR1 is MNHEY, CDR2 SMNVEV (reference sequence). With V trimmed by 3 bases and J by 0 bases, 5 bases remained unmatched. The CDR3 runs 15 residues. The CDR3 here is CASSFWDRTSYEQYF. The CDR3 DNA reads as TGTGCCAGCAGTTTCTGGGACAGAACCTCCTACGAGCAGTACTTC.

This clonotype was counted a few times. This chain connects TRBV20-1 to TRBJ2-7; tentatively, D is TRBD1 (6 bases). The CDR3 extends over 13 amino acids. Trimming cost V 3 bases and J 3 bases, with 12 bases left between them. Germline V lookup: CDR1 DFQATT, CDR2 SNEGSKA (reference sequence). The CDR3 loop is CSASSGQLYEQYF. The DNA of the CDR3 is TGCAGTGCTAGCAGTGGACAGCTCTACGAGCAGTACTTC.

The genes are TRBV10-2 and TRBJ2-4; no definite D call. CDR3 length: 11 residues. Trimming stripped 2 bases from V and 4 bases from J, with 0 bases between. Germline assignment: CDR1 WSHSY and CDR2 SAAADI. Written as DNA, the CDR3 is TGCGCCAGCAGTGAGAAAAACATTCAGTACTTC. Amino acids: CASSEKNIQYF.

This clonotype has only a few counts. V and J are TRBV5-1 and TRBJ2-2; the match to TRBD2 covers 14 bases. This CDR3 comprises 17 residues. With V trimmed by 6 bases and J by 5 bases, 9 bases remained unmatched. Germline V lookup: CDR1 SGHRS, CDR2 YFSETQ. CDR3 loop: CASTGLAGVMRTGELFF. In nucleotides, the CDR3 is TGCGCCAGCACGGGACTAGCGGGAGTCATGCGTACCGGGGAGCTGTTTTTT.

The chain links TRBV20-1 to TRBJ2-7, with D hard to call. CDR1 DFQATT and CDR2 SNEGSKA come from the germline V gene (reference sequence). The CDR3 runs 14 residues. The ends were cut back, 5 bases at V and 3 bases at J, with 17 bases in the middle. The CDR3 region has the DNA TGCAGTGCTGATCGACGCGGTCCGGGCTACGAGCAGTACTTC. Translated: CSADRRGPGYEQYF.

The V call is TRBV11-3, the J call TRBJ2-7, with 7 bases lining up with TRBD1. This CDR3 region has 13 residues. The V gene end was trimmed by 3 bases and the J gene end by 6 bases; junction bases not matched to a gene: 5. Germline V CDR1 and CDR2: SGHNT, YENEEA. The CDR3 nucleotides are TGTGCCAGCAGCTTGACAGGGATCGCCGAGCAGTACTTC. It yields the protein CASSLTGIAEQYF.

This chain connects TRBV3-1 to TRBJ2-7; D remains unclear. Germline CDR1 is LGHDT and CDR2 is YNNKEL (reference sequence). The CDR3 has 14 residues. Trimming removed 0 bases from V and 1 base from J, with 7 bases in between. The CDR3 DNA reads TGTGCCAGCAGCCAAGACTCCAGGTCCTACGAGCAGTACTTC. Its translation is CASSQDSRSYEQYF.

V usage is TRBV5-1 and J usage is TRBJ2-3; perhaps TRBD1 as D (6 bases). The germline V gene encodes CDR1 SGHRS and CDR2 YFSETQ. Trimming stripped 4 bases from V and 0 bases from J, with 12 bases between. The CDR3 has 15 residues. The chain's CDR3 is CASSSGGFSTDTQYF. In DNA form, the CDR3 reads TGCGCCAGCAGCAGTGGGGGCTTTAGCACAGATACGCAGTATTTT.

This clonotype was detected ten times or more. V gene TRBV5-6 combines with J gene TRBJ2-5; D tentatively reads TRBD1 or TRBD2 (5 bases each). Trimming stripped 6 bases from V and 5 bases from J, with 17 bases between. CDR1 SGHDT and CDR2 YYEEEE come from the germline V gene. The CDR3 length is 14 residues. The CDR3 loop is CASNSLGEWETQYF. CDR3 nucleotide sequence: TGTGCCAGCAACTCTTTGGGGGAATGGGAGACCCAGTACTTC.

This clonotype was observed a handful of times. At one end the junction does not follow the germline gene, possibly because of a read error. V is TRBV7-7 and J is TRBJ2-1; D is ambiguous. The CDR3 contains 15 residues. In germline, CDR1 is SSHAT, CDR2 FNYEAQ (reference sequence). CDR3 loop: CASSATETSYNEQFF. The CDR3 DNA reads TGTGCTAGCAGCGCAACGGAGACCTCCTACAATGAGCAGTTCTTC. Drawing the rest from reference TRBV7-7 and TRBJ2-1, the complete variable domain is GAGVSQSPRYKVTKRGQDVTLRCDPISSHATLYWYQQALGQGPEFLTYFNYEAQPDKSGLPSDRFSAERPEGSISTLTIQRTEQRDSAMYRCASSATETSYNEQFFGPGTRLTVL.

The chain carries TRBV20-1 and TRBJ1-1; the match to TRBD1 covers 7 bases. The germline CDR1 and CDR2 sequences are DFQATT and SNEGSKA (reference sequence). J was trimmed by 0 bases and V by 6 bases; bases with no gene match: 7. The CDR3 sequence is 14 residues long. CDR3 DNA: TGCAGTGCCAGGGAGACAGGGCTGAACACTGAAGCTTTCTTT. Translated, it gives CSARETGLNTEAFF.

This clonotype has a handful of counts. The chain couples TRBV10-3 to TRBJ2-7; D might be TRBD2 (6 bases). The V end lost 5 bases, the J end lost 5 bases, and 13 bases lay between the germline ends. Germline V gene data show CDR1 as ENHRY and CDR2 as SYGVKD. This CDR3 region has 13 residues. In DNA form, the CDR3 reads TGTGCCATCAGTCCCGGGACTTCAGACGAGCAGTACTTC. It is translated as CAISPGTSDEQYF.

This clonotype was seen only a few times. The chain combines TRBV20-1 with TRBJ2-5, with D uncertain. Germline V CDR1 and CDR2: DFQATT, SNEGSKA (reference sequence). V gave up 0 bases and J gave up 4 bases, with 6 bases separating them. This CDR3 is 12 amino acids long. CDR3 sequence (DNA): TGCAGTGCTAGAGACGGGCGAGAGACCCAGTACTTC. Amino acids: CSARDGRETQYF.

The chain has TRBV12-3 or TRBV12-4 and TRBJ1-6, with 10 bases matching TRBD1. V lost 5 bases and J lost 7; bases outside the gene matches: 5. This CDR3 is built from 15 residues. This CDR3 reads CASSPRQGANSPLHF. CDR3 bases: TGTGCCAGCAGTCCACGACAGGGGGCGAATTCACCCCTCCACTTT.

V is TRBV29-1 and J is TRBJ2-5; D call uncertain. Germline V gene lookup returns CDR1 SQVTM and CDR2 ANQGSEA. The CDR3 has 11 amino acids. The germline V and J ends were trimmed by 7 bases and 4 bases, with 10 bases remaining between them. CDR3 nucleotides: TGCAGCGAACTAAAAGGAGAGACCCAGTACTTC. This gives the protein CSELKGETQYF.